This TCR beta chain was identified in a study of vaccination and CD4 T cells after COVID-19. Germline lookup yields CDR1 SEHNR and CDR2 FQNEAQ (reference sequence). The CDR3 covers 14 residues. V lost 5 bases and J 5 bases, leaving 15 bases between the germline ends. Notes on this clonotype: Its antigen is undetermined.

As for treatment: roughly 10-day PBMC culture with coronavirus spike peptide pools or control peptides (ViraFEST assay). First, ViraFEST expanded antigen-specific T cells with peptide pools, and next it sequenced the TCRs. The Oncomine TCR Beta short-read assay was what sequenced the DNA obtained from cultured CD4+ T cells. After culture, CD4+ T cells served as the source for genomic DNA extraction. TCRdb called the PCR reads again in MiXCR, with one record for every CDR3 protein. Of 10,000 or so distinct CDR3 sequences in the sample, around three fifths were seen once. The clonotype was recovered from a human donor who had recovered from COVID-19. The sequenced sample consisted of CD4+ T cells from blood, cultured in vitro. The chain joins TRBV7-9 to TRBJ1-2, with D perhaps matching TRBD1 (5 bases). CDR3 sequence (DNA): TGTGCCAGCAGCCCGAGTTCGACAGCTTATGGCTACACCTTC. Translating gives CASSPSSTAYGYTF.